Given below is one TCR beta chain in context. Its antigen remains unknown. The V segment lost 5 bases and the J segment 5 bases; nucleotides outside the gene matches: 11. This CDR3 contains 16 residues. CDR1 is SGHVS, CDR2 FNYEAQ, per germline. The sample belongs to a study of graft-versus-host responses after intestinal transplantation. Turning to the study itself: Isolated intestinal, liver-intestinal, or multivisceral transplants had been given to the recipients. Every transplant recipient was induced with anti-thymocyte globulin, then maintained on tacrolimus and steroids for two to three years. Regarding the study as a whole: Association was observed between peak circulating GvH clone levels and early post-transplant HvG declines. Allografts of patients with graft-donor T cell macrochimerism showed high graft-versus-host to host-versus-graft clone ratios.

TCRdb's copy holds only in-frame clones and misses some; the assay was immunoSEQ multiplex PCR. The sample shows 100,000 or so clones, about 92% of them seen only once. The chain employs TRBV7-6 and TRBJ2-1; 8 bases line up with TRBD1. The receptor was derived from a human donor who received an intestinal transplant. The sample consisted of unstimulated CD8+ T cells sorted from spleen or lymph node cells, taken before intestinal transplant. The CDR3 DNA sequence: TGTGCCAGCAGCCCTGCATTTGGGACAGGCCACAATGAGCAGTTCTTC. Its translation is CASSPAFGTGHNEQFF.